A selection of T cell receptor beta chains follows, all from one sample in a study of identical twins. TCRdb recomputed calls from the 5' RACE reads with MiXCR, one row per CDR3 protein. The table shows around 530,000 distinct CDR3 sequences, with 13% to 15% occurring only once. The same data also went into a second study, on yellow fever vaccine responses in identical twins.

Sequencing was done on a sample of CD4+ T cells sorted from blood. The receptors here all came from a woman younger than 30 in good health. Both conserved end residues are part of each CDR3. D genes are given only for firm matches. Only some rows state a clone size, as once, few, many or a class for expanded clones.

V gene	D gene	J gene	clone size	CDR3 DNA	CDR3 protein
TRBV29-1	TRBD1	TRBJ1-1	few	TGCAGCGTTGAGCGGGACAGGGTCGCTGAAGCTTTCTTT	CSVERDRVAEAFF
TRBV12-3/TRBV12-4	TRBD2	TRBJ2-1	.	TGTGCCAGCAGTTTTAACGGGCTAGCGGGAGGAGGAGAGCAGTTCTTC	CASSFNGLAGGGEQFF
TRBV7-8	.	TRBJ2-7	few	TGTGCCAGCAGCTTATATTGGGACTCCCGGTCGTCCTACGAGCAGTACTTC	CASSLYWDSRSSYEQYF
TRBV6-1	TRBD1	TRBJ1-1	many	TGTGCCAGCAGCGGTACAGGGGTAACTGAAGCTTTCTTT	CASSGTGVTEAFF
TRBV20-1	.	TRBJ1-4	few	TGCAGTGCTCGTACTGGGACTAATGAAAAACTGTTTTTT	CSARTGTNEKLFF
TRBV5-1	TRBD1	TRBJ2-1	many	TGCGCCAGCAGCAAGGACAGGCTCGTCAATGAGCAGTTCTTC	CASSKDRLVNEQFF
TRBV6-5	.	TRBJ1-5	many	TGTGCCAGCAGTTACGGGGGCAATCAGCCCCAGCATTTT	CASSYGGNQPQHF
TRBV24-1	.	TRBJ2-5	few	TGTGCCACCAGTGATCCATCGGGAGAAGGTTGGGAGACCCAGTACTTC	CATSDPSGEGWETQYF
TRBV6-5	.	TRBJ1-1	few	TGTGCCAGCAGTTACTCGTTTTTAGGCGCTGAAGCTTTCTTT	CASSYSFLGAEAFF
TRBV6-1	.	TRBJ1-6	many	TGTGCCAGCACCAGCTCCTATAATTCACCCCTCCACTTT	CASTSSYNSPLHF
TRBV7-9	.	TRBJ1-3	many	TGTGCCAGCAGTCCGACAAACTCTGGAAACACCATATATTTT	CASSPTNSGNTIYF
TRBV27	.	TRBJ2-5	.	TGTGCCAGCAGTTTTCGTTTTGCGGGGTCGGAGACCCAGTACTTC	CASSFRFAGSETQYF
TRBV6-2/TRBV6-3	.	TRBJ2-2	.	TGTGCCAGCAGAGGAGAAAACACCGGGGAGCTGTTTTTT	CASRGENTGELFF
TRBV29-1	.	TRBJ2-6	.	TGCAGCGTTGTTCAGACAAACGTCCTGACTTTC	CSVVQTNVLTF
TRBV5-1	TRBD2	TRBJ2-1	.	TGCGCCAGCAGAATTCTAGCGGGAGAGAATGAGCAGTTCTTC	CASRILAGENEQFF
TRBV29-1	.	TRBJ2-7	.	TGCAGCGTTGTGGAGAGGCCCACCTACGAGCAGTACTTC	CSVVERPTYEQYF
TRBV4-1	TRBD1	TRBJ2-2	few	TGCGCCAGCAGCCCCGAAGGACAGGGCCGGACCGGGGAGCTGTTTTTT	CASSPEGQGRTGELFF
TRBV7-2	.	TRBJ2-7	.	TGTGCCAGCAGCTTATACGGCGGGCCCTACGAGCAGTACTTC	CASSLYGGPYEQYF
TRBV4-1	.	TRBJ2-1	few	TGCGCCAGCAGCCAGGCATCCTGGGCCCCCTACAATGAGCAGTTCTTC	CASSQASWAPYNEQFF
TRBV20-1	.	TRBJ1-6	few	TGCAGTGCACCCGCATCGACTACCAATTCACCCCTCCACTTT	CSAPASTTNSPLHF
TRBV6-1	.	TRBJ1-5	few	TGTGCCAGCTGCTGGGTTCGGGGCAATCAGCCCCAGCATTTT	CASCWVRGNQPQHF
TRBV2	.	TRBJ1-4	few	TGTGCCAGCAGTGATTTTGGACAGTACAATGAAAACCTGTTTTTT	CASSDFGQYNENLFF
TRBV15	.	TRBJ2-7	few	TGTGCCACCAGCAGAGCCCCCGGTCTTGGAGGGGCCAACGAGCAGTACTTC	CATSRAPGLGGANEQYF
TRBV28	TRBD1	TRBJ2-1	.	TGTGCCAGCAGTGGTAGGGGGACAGGATTTTTCAATGAGCAGTTCTTC	CASSGRGTGFFNEQFF
TRBV5-6	.	TRBJ1-2	many	TGTGCCAGCAGCTGGGCGGCAAACTATGGCTACACCTTC	CASSWAANYGYTF
TRBV2	.	TRBJ2-4	.	TGTGCCAGCAGTGAAGCGGCAGGGCCAGCCAAAAACATTCAGTACTTC	CASSEAAGPAKNIQYF
TRBV15	.	TRBJ2-1	.	TGTGCCACCAGCAGAGATTTGTATAGGGGAGATTACAATGAGCAGTTCTTC	CATSRDLYRGDYNEQFF
TRBV5-1	.	TRBJ2-2	few	TGCGCCAGCAGCTTGGATGGGCAGAAGAACACCGGGGAGCTGTTTTTT	CASSLDGQKNTGELFF
TRBV5-1	.	TRBJ2-7	few	TGCGCCAGCAGCTTGAAGAGCGGGTCCGTCTACGAGCAGTACTTC	CASSLKSGSVYEQYF
TRBV18	.	TRBJ1-6	.	TGTGCCAGCTCACAGGGTCCTGTCGATTCACCCCTCCACTTT	CASSQGPVDSPLHF
TRBV29-1	.	TRBJ2-3	many	TGCAGCGTTGCGGGAGATACGCAGTATTTT	CSVAGDTQYF
TRBV7-3	.	TRBJ1-1	many	TGTGCCAGCAGCTTAACAAGGCTCACTGAAGCTTTCTTT	CASSLTRLTEAFF
TRBV5-6	TRBD2	TRBJ2-3	.	TGTGCCAGCAGCCGCGGGGATAGCGGGGTCGCAGATACGCAGTATTTT	CASSRGDSGVADTQYF
TRBV7-8	TRBD1	TRBJ2-2	.	TGTGCCAGCAGCAAAACAAGACAGGGGGCGCAAATGACCGGGGAGCTGTTTTTT	CASSKTRQGAQMTGELFF
TRBV3-1	.	TRBJ2-5	.	TGTGCCAGCAGGCATGAGGACCGGAGGTTCCTGGGGACCCAGTACTTC	CASRHEDRRFLGTQYF